These 16 T cell receptor beta chains were all obtained from the same sample, sequenced in a study of blood T cell repertoires in COVID-19. TCRdb's table, derived via immunoSEQ multiplex PCR, lists solely in-frame clones and lacks some. The data show some 200,000 clones, about 90% seen once. The specimen sequenced was peripheral blood. These receptors were obtained from a woman aged 50 to 60 with acute or convalescent COVID-19.

This sequence joins TRBV4-2 and TRBJ2-3, with D possibly matching TRBD2 (5 bases). V was shortened by 1 base and J by 0 bases, with 14 bases between the two germline ends. Germline CDR1 and CDR2: LGHNA and YNFKEQ. The CDR3 sequence is 17 residues long. This CDR3 is CASSQVSVGGSTDTQYF. The CDR3 nucleotides read TGTGCCAGCAGCCAAGTCAGTGTAGGCGGGAGCACAGATACGCAGTATTTT.

The count of this clone is one. In DNA, the CDR3 is TGTGCCAGCAGCCAAGATCTCGCACTAGCGGGATTAACCTACGAGCAGTACTTC. Translation: CASSQDLALAGLTYEQYF. V and J are TRBV4-2 and TRBJ2-7; TRBD2 agrees at 10 bases. CDR3 size: 18 residues. Germline V gene lookup returns CDR1 LGHNA and CDR2 YNFKEQ. Unmatched junction bases numbered 10, after V lost 0 bases and J lost 2 bases.

The rearrangement uses TRBV2 and TRBJ2-4; no reliable D call. Germline V lookup: CDR1 SNHLY, CDR2 FYNNEI. V lost 5 bases to trimming and J lost 0 bases, with 8 bases between them. The CDR3 consists of 14 residues. CDR3 sequence reads: CASSPQIAKNIQYF. CDR3 coding DNA: TGTGCCAGCAGTCCACAGATAGCCAAAAACATTCAGTACTTC.

V and J are TRBV4-3 and TRBJ2-3, with 10 bases aligning to TRBD2. CDR3 size: 15 residues. Per the germline V gene, CDR1 is LGHNA and CDR2 is YSLEER. The trim removed 1 base at V and 8 bases at J, leaving 6 bases unmatched. CDR3 coding DNA: TGCGCCAGCAGCCAAGGACTAGCGGGTTCAGTTACGCAGTATTTT. Amino acid sequence: CASSQGLAGSVTQYF.

A single count supports this clone. The CDR3 spells CSASPSWGLAGGPTADEQFF. CDR3 DNA sequence: TGCAGTGCTAGTCCCTCTTGGGGACTAGCGGGAGGACCTACTGCGGATGAGCAGTTCTTC. The chain has TRBV20-1 and TRBJ2-1; 15 positions match TRBD2. This CDR3 comprises 20 residues. Germline V lookup: CDR1 DFQATT, CDR2 SNEGSKA (reference sequence). J lost 8 bases, V lost 3 bases, and 20 bases had no gene match.

The CDR3 coding sequence is TGTGCCAGCAGCTTGCAGGACAGGTACACAGATACGCAGTATTTT. Translating gives CASSLQDRYTDTQYF. The V gene is TRBV7-8, the J gene TRBJ2-3, with 7 bases fitting TRBD1. The CDR3 loop spans 15 amino acids. The germline CDR1 and CDR2 sequences are SGHVS and FQNEAQ. The V gene end was trimmed by 3 bases and the J gene end by 2 bases; junction bases not matched to a gene: 5.

The rearrangement joins TRBV5-8 to TRBJ2-6, with 8 bases fitting TRBD2. This CDR3 contains 16 residues. Germline values: CDR1 SGHTS, CDR2 YDEGEE. After removal of 0 bases from V and 4 bases from J, the junction contained 3 bases not matched to a gene. The CDR3 DNA follows: TGTGCCAGCAGCTTGGCGGGAGGGAGAGGGGCCAACGTCCTGACTTTC. It codes for CASSLAGGRGANVLTF.

The V gene is TRBV5-6, the J gene TRBJ2-3, with TRBD1 identical over 8 bases. Germline V CDR1 and CDR2: SGHDT, YYEEEE. The CDR3 contains 17 residues. V was pared by 4 bases and J by 3 bases, with 13 bases of the junction left unmatched. The CDR3 is CASSTRTGYLVTDTQYF. CDR3 nucleotides: TGTGCCAGCAGCACCCGGACAGGGTATCTCGTGACAGATACGCAGTATTTT.

This chain connects TRBV10-3 to TRBJ2-3; D remains unclear. Germline lookup yields CDR1 ENHRY and CDR2 SYGVKD. V dropped 4 bases and J dropped 0 bases, with 14 bases sitting between them. This CDR3 spans 16 amino acids. The DNA of the CDR3 is TGTGCCATCAGTGCAGAATATCCGTCTAGCACAGATACGCAGTATTTT. It specifies CAISAEYPSSTDTQYF.

The chain joins TRBV7-2 to TRBJ2-5, with a weak D call TRBD2 (5 bases). The V end was cut by 5 bases, the J end by 5 bases, with 12 bases between. The CDR3 runs to 13 residues. Germline V gene data show CDR1 as SGHTA and CDR2 as FQGNSA. In nucleotides, the CDR3 is TGTGCCAGCAGCCAGAGGGTCCTCGAGACCCAGTACTTC. It translates to CASSQRVLETQYF.

This clone was observed a few times. The genes are TRBV25-1 and TRBJ1-1, with D possibly matching TRBD1 (5 bases). CDR3 size: 17 residues. Germline-derived CDR1 and CDR2 are MGHDK and SYGVNS. V lost 2 bases and J lost 1, with 17 bases in between. For the CDR3, the DNA is TGTGCCAGCAGTGAAAAACGAGTAACCGGGGGGAACACTGAAGCTTTCTTT. It is translated as CASSEKRVTGGNTEAFF.

The genes are TRBV30 and TRBJ2-7; 7 positions agree with TRBD2. The CDR3 runs to 11 residues. The germline gives CDR1 GTSNPN, CDR2 SVGIG (reference sequence). The ends lost 6 bases at V and 6 bases at J; junction bases unmatched: 5. CDR3 loop: CACSRGVEQYF. The CDR3, as DNA: TGTGCCTGTTCCCGGGGGGTCGAGCAGTACTTC.

CDR3 region: CASSQGRDTEAFF. As DNA, the CDR3 is TGTGCCAGCAGCCAGGGGAGGGACACTGAAGCTTTCTTT. The chain combines TRBV12-3 or TRBV12-4 with TRBJ1-1, with D maybe TRBD1 (6 bases). The CDR3 loop spans 13 amino acids. With 6 bases removed from V and 3 bases from J, the gap between germline ends came to 11 bases.

The chain combines TRBV5-6 with TRBJ2-1; 9 nucleotides match TRBD1. V shed 6 bases, J shed 4 bases, and the junction held 8 bases outside the gene matches. Germline CDR1 SGHDT, CDR2 YYEEEE. CDR3 length equals 15 residues. The CDR3 loop reads CASTRRTGAYNEQFF. For the CDR3, the DNA is TGTGCCAGCACCCGGAGGACAGGGGCGTACAATGAGCAGTTCTTC.

The rearrangement links TRBV11-2 to TRBJ2-1; 11 positions agree with TRBD2. This CDR3 is built from 15 residues. CDR1 is SGHAT and CDR2 is FQNNGV in the germline V gene. V gave up 5 bases and J gave up 3 bases; unmatched junction bases: 3. CDR3 bases: TGTGCCAGCAGCCTAGCGGGAGGTTTCTACAATGAGCAGTTCTTC. This gives the protein CASSLAGGFYNEQFF.

The V call is TRBV6-5, the J call TRBJ1-5, with 9 bases fitting TRBD1. The V gene end was trimmed by 7 bases and the J gene end by 3 bases; junction bases not matched to a gene: 7. The CDR3 is 15 residues long. The germline V gene encodes CDR1 MNHEY and CDR2 SVGAGI. The CDR3: CASTRTGANNQPQHF. Written as DNA, the CDR3 is TGTGCCAGCACCCGGACAGGGGCCAACAATCAGCCCCAGCATTTT.